This T cell receptor (beta chain) was captured in a study of T cells in Graves' hyperthyroidism and ophthalmopathy. Findings of the study overall: Ophthalmopathy and stable hyperthyroidism were separated by a 13 V-J model.

Exclusion of patients followed from uncontrolled infection, other autoimmune disease, pregnancy or lactation. The diagnostic basis comprised clinical symptoms, serum thyroxine and TRAb, thyroid ultrasound and orbital computed tomography. A 10 ml volume of fresh peripheral blood provided the PBMCs. The germline V gene encodes CDR1 SGHAT and CDR2 FQNNGV. This CDR3 has 14 amino acids. Trimming removed 6 bases from V and 0 bases from J; junction bases left unmatched: 2. As regards this clonotype: The antigen remains undetermined.

RNA transcripts provided the source from which TCR beta CDR3 regions were amplified. HTBI primers were employed in a first-round RT-PCR of the TCR CDR3. TCRdb redid the calling of the multiplex PCR reads with MiXCR, one entry per CDR3 protein. The profile shows 200,000 to 300,000 distinct CDR3 sequences, about a sixth of them singletons. This receptor was taken from a woman aged 18-35 years with Graves' ophthalmopathy. The sequenced sample consisted of blood. The chain links TRBV11-2 to TRBJ2-5, with 9 bases lining up with TRBD1. CDR3 in DNA: TGTGCCAGCAGAGGGACAGGGTACCAAGAGACCCAGTACTTC. It is translated as CASRGTGYQETQYF. The variable domain in full, with the rest retrieved from reference TRBV11-2 and TRBJ2-5, is EAGVAQSPRYKIIEKRQSVAFWCNPISGHATLYWYQQILGQGPKLLIQFQNNGVVDDSQLPKDRFSAERLKGVDSTLKIQPAKLEDSAVYLCASRGTGYQETQYFGPGTRLLVL.